This TCR beta chain comes out of a study of T-cell reconstitution after alpha-beta-depleted transplantation in children. Study-level results: The origin of alpha-beta T cells about two months after transplant was reportedly several hundred expanded graft clones.

Library preparation (for TCRbeta) was performed with unique molecular identifiers. TCRdb processed the PCR reads anew with MiXCR; each CDR3 protein has one entry. The data contain roughly 160,000 distinct CDR3 sequences, approximately 10% of them singletons. The CDR3 covers 15 residues. V dropped 5 bases and J dropped 8 bases, with 18 bases sitting between them. The germline gives CDR1 PRHDT, CDR2 FYEKMQ (reference sequence). This clonotype came up many times. Its antigen is still unknown. The chain links TRBV13 to TRBJ1-4, with D tentatively TRBD1 (6 bases). This material consisted of PBMCs, taken before TCRalphabeta/CD19-depleted stem cell transplant. The source of this sequence is a boy aged 2 to 10 with acute myeloid leukemia, due to receive a stem cell transplant. The DNA for the CDR3 is TGTGCCAGCAGCGCAGTCAGGGGCCGGAGGGAAAAACTGTTTTTT. Amino acid sequence: CASSAVRGRREKLFF. Supplemented by reference TRBV13 and TRBJ1-4, the full variable domain reads AAGVIQSPRHLIKEKRETATLKCYPIPRHDTVYWYQQGPGQDPQFLISFYEKMQSDKGSIPDRFSAQQFSDYHSELNMSSLELGDSALYFCASSAVRGRREKLFFGSGTQLSVL.